These 14 T cell receptor beta chains originate from one sample sequenced in a study of CD8 T cells in Susac syndrome. Reverse transcription of about 0.45 to 1 ug RNA was carried out with random hexamers. TCRdb independently ran MiXCR on the immunoSEQ multiplex PCR reads; one entry per CDR3 protein. Of about 430,000 distinct CDR3 sequences detected, around 83% appear once; the ten largest clones hold approximately 0.12%. The sample consisted of CD8+ T cells from PBMCs. Every receptor here comes from a human donor with multiple sclerosis.

V and J are TRBV4-1 and TRBJ2-7; the match to TRBD2 covers 7 bases. Unmatched junction bases numbered 7, after V lost 4 bases and J lost 1 base. Germline V gives CDR1 MGHRA, CDR2 YSYEKL. CDR3 length: 15 amino acids. This chain's CDR3 is CASSPRGSGSYEQYF. CDR3 DNA sequence: TGCGCCAGCAGCCCCCGGGGTAGCGGGTCCTACGAGCAGTACTTC.

This clonotype has a handful of counts. The chain links TRBV6-1 to TRBJ2-3, with 7 bases fitting TRBD1. This CDR3 is built from 16 residues. Germline V gene lookup returns CDR1 MNHNS and CDR2 SASEGT. Losses at the gene ends were 6 bases for V and 3 bases for J; bases not matched to a gene: 12. As DNA, the CDR3 is TGTGCCAGCAGCTCTAAAAGGGGGCGGCAGACAGATACGCAGTATTTT. Translation: CASSSKRGRQTDTQYF.

The DNA of the CDR3 is TGTGCCAGCAGTCAGCCGGGACAGCGCTCCTACGAGCAGTACTTC. Amino acid sequence: CASSQPGQRSYEQYF. This chain connects TRBV14 to TRBJ2-7, with 7 bases lining up with TRBD1. The CDR3 spans 15 residues. With 6 bases clipped from V and 0 bases from J, the junction kept 8 bases outside the gene matches. Germline loops: CDR1 SGHDN, CDR2 FVKESK.

Written as DNA, the CDR3 is TGTGCCAGTAGCCCGGGATTCTGGAATGAGCAGTTCTTC. This gives the protein CASSPGFWNEQFF. The V and J genes are TRBV19 and TRBJ2-1, with D perhaps TRBD2 (5 bases). The germline CDR1 and CDR2 sequences are LNHDA and SQIVND (reference sequence). V was cut by 6 bases and J by 7 bases, with 13 bases left in between. The CDR3 consists of 13 residues. The complete variable domain, with remaining parts taken from reference TRBV19 and TRBJ2-1, reads DGGITQSPKYLFRKEGQNVTLSCEQNLNHDAMYWYRQDPGQGLRLIYYSQIVNDFQKGDIAEGYSVSREKKESFPLTVTSAQKNPTAFYLCASSPGFWNEQFFGPGTRLTVL.

The genes are TRBV7-7 and TRBJ2-7; D may be TRBD1 (5 bases). CDR3 length: 13 residues. The V gene's germline CDR1 is SSHAT and CDR2 FNYEAQ (reference sequence). V lost 5 bases and J lost 2, with 10 bases in between. CDR3 sequence reads: CASSQDTAYEQYF. The CDR3 nucleotides are TGTGCCAGCAGCCAGGACACCGCCTACGAGCAGTACTTC. The variable domain in full, completed from reference TRBV7-7 and TRBJ2-7, reads GAGVSQSPRYKVTKRGQDVTLRCDPISSHATLYWYQQALGQGPEFLTYFNYEAQPDKSGLPSDRFSAERPEGSISTLTIQRTEQRDSAMYRCASSQDTAYEQYFGPGTRLTVT.

The chain has TRBV19 and TRBJ1-1; possibly TRBD1 for D (6 bases). The CDR3 is made up of 15 amino acids. The germline V gene encodes CDR1 LNHDA and CDR2 SQIVND (reference sequence). V was pared by 4 bases and J by 1 base, with 13 bases between. CDR3 protein: CASSTPGHRNTEAFF. CDR3 bases: TGTGCCAGTAGTACTCCGGGACACAGGAACACTGAAGCTTTCTTT. The full variable domain, with the rest looked up from reference TRBV19 and TRBJ1-1, is DGGITQSPKYLFRKEGQNVTLSCEQNLNHDAMYWYRQDPGQGLRLIYYSQIVNDFQKGDIAEGYSVSREKKESFPLTVTSAQKNPTAFYLCASSTPGHRNTEAFFGQGTRLTVV.

The chain couples TRBV28 to TRBJ2-7; D is unclear. Per the germline V gene, CDR1 is MDHEN and CDR2 is SYDVKM. V shed 3 bases and J shed 2 bases, with 5 bases lying between them. This CDR3 has 12 amino acids. CDR3 nucleotide sequence: TGTGCCAGCAGTTTCAGTGCCTACGAGCAGTACTTC. Translated, it gives CASSFSAYEQYF. The full variable domain, completed using reference TRBV28 and TRBJ2-7, is DVKVTQSSRYLVKRTGEKVFLECVQDMDHENMFWYRQDPGLGLRLIYFSYDVKMKEKGDIPEGYSVSREKKERFSLILESASTNQTSMYLCASSFSAYEQYFGPGTRLTVT.

The chain links TRBV4-1 to TRBJ1-1, with D possibly matching TRBD1 (5 bases). The CDR3 consists of 16 residues. Per germline, CDR1 MGHRA and CDR2 YSYEKL. Trimming pared 0 bases from V and 1 base from J, leaving 12 bases between. The CDR3 region has the DNA TGCGCCAGCAGCCAAGATTTCGGGACGGAGAACACTGAAGCTTTCTTT. This encodes CASSQDFGTENTEAFF.

The chain combines TRBV27 with TRBJ2-4; 8 nucleotides match TRBD2. The CDR3 runs to 14 residues. After removal of 3 bases from V and 5 bases from J, the junction contained 3 bases not matched to a gene. Germline CDR1 reads MNHEY; CDR2 reads SMNVEV (reference sequence). The CDR3 protein is CASSFLAGENIQYF. DNA of the CDR3: TGTGCCAGCAGTTTCCTAGCGGGCGAAAACATTCAGTACTTC.

V and J are TRBV4-1 and TRBJ1-2; D gene uncertain. Germline CDR1 MGHRA, CDR2 YSYEKL. Trimming cost V 0 bases and J 7 bases, with 15 bases left between them. The CDR3 contains 15 residues. The CDR3 coding sequence is TGCGCCAGCAGCCAAGATGGGTGGGAGGAGGGTGGCTACACCTTC. Translating gives CASSQDGWEEGGYTF.

As concerns this clonotype: One end of the junction is discordant with germline, which a read error may explain. This rearrangement joins TRBV2 to TRBJ2-7, with TRBD1 matching 10 bases. This CDR3 has 15 residues. Per the germline V gene, CDR1 is SNHLY and CDR2 is FYNNEI. The CDR3 DNA reads TGTGCCAGCAGGGAAGCGGGACAGGGGTTCTACGAGCAGTACTTC. Amino acids: CASREAGQGFYEQYF.

This clonotype has only one observation. The chain uses TRBV10-1 and TRBJ2-3, with unresolved D. V lost 2 bases and J 2 bases, leaving 8 bases between the germline ends. The CDR3 runs to 14 residues. Germline V gene sequence: CDR1 WNHNN, CDR2 SYGVQD (reference sequence). Here the CDR3 DNA reads TGCGCCAGCAGTGAGGGTACCCCCACAGATACGCAGTATTTT. This codes for CASSEGTPTDTQYF.

The CDR3 DNA sequence: TGTGCCAGCAGTTTACAGGGGCTGGGTGACCAGCCCCAGCATTTT. This sequence encodes CASSLQGLGDQPQHF. The chain couples TRBV12-3 or TRBV12-4 to TRBJ1-5; D may be TRBD1 (6 bases). The CDR3 loop spans 15 amino acids. V was cut by 2 bases and J by 7 bases, with 15 bases left in between.

V and J are TRBV20-1 and TRBJ2-1, with D hard to call. Trimming removed 0 bases from V and 0 bases from J, with 12 bases in between. The length of the CDR3 is 16 residues. Looked up from germline, CDR1 is DFQATT and CDR2 is SNEGSKA (reference sequence). The CDR3: CSARDRDFTSYNEQFF. The CDR3 DNA reads TGCAGTGCTAGAGATCGCGACTTTACCTCCTACAATGAGCAGTTCTTC.